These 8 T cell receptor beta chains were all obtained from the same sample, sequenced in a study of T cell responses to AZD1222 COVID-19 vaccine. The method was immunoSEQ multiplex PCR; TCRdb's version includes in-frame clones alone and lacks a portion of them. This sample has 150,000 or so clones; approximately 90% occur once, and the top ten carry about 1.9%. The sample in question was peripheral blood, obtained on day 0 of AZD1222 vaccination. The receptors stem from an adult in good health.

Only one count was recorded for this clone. CDR3 nucleotide sequence: TGCGCCAGCAGCCAAGAAGGGACCTTGGTAAACACCATATATTTT. This encodes CASSQEGTLVNTIYF. The V and J genes are TRBV4-1 and TRBJ1-3, with D perhaps TRBD1 (5 bases). The CDR3 extends over 15 amino acids. Germline CDR1 is MGHRA and CDR2 is YSYEKL. V was pared by 0 bases and J by 6 bases, with 12 bases between.

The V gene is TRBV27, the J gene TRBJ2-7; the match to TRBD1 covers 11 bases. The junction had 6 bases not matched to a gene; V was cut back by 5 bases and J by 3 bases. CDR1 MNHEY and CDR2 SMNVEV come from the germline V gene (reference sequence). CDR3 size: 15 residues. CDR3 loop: CASSPRTGGYYEQYF. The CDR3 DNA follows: TGTGCCAGCAGTCCCCGGACAGGGGGCTACTACGAGCAGTACTTC.

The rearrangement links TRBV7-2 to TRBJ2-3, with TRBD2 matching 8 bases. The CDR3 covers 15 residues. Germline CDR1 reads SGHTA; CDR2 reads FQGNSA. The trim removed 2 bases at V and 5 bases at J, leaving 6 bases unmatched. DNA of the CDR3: TGTGCCAGCAGCTTAAATGCGGGGGGTGGAGATACGCAGTATTTT. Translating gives CASSLNAGGGDTQYF.

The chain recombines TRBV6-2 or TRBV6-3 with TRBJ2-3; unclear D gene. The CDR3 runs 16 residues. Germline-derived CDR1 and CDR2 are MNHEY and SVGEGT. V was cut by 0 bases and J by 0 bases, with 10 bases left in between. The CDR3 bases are TGTGCCAGCAGTTACTCTCAGGCTGATAGCACAGATACGCAGTATTTT. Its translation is CASSYSQADSTDTQYF.

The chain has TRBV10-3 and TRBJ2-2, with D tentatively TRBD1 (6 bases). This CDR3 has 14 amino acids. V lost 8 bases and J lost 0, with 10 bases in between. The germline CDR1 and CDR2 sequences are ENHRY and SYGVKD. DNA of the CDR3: TGTGCCATCCTTGAGGGGGCGAACACCGGGGAGCTGTTTTTT. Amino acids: CAILEGANTGELFF.

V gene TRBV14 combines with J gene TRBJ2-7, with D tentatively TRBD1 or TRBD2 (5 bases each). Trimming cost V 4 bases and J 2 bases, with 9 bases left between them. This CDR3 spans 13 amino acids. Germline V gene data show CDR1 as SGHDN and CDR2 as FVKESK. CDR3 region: CASSRDGPYEQYF. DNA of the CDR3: TGTGCCAGCAGCCGGGACGGACCCTACGAGCAGTACTTC.

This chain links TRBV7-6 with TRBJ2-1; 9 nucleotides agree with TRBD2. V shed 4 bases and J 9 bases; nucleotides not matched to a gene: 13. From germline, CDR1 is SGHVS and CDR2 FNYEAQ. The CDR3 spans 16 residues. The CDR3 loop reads CASSSRQAGGGSEQFF. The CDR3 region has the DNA TGTGCCAGCAGCTCCCGGCAGGCGGGAGGGGGGAGTGAGCAGTTCTTC. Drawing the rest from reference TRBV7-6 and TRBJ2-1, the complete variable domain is GAGVSQSPRYKVTKRGQDVALRCDPISGHVSLYWYRQALGQGPEFLTYFNYEAQQDKSGLPNDRFSAERPEGSISTLTIQRTEQRDSAMYRCASSSRQAGGGSEQFFGPGTRLTVL.

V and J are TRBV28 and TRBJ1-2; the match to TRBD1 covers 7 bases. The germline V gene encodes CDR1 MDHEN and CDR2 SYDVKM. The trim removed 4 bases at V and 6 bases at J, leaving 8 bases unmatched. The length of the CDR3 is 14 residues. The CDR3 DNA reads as TGTGCCAGCAGTTCCCCAGGGCAGGGGGATGGCTACACCTTC. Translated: CASSSPGQGDGYTF.